These T cell receptor beta chains were read from a single sample in a study of vaccination effects on CD4 cells after COVID-19. These receptors' targets are unknown. Data came from immunoSEQ multiplex PCR; TCRdb stores just in-frame clones and leaves some out. The sample has tens of thousands of clones, 70% to 75% seen once; the top ten hold 7% to 9.5%. The source material was CD4+ T cells from PBMCs cultured with HCoV-NL63 spike peptides, sampled after COVID-19 vaccination. These receptors were collected from a human donor who received a COVID-19 vaccine. The CDR3 runs from the conserved cysteine through the conserved F or W. D genes are given only for firm matches. Not every row has a clone size; where given, it reads once, few, many or a size class.

>TRBV11-2|NA|TRBD1|TRBJ1-2
TGTGCCAGCAGCCTTCGGACAGGGGGCGACTATGGCTACACCTTC
CASSLRTGGDYGYTF
>TRBV6-4|NA|TRBD1|TRBJ2-1
TGTGCCAGCAGTGTACAGGGGTCTTCCTACAATGAGCAGTTCTTC
CASSVQGSSYNEQFF
>TRBV5-4|NA|NA|TRBJ1-5
TGTGCCAGCAGCTTGGGAGGAGGGGATCAGCCCCAGCATTTT
CASSLGGGDQPQHF
>TRBV6-5|medium-sized|NA|TRBJ2-1
TGTGCCAGCAGTTACTCGACTAGCTCCTACAATGAGCAGTTCTTC
CASSYSTSSYNEQFF
>TRBV21-1|NA|NA|TRBJ2-7
TGTGCCAGCAGCAAACCGGGACAGTCCTACGAGCAGTACTTC
CASSKPGQSYEQYF
>TRBV27|NA|NA|TRBJ1-1
TGTGCCAGCAGTTTTTCGGTTAGGGGTATGAACACTGAAGCTTTCTTT
CASSFSVRGMNTEAFF
>TRBV19|NA|NA|TRBJ1-1
TGTGCCAGTAGTTCGGGGGTGAACACTGAAGCTTTCTTT
CASSSGVNTEAFF
>TRBV12-3/TRBV12-4|NA|NA|TRBJ2-5
TGTGCCAGCAACATCAATTGGGGAGAGACCCAGTACTTC
CASNINWGETQYF
>TRBV20-1|few|NA|TRBJ1-1
TGCAGTGCTAGTCCGGTGGGTGAAGCTTTCTTT
CSASPVGEAFF
>TRBV5-1|NA|NA|TRBJ2-3
TGCGCCAGCAGCGGCCTTCCGGGCCCCACAGATACGCAGTATTTT
CASSGLPGPTDTQYF
>TRBV5-1|NA|TRBD2|TRBJ2-1
TGCGCCAGCAGCTGGGAGCGGGGGAACGGGGCTGAGCAGTTCTTC
CASSWERGNGAEQFF
>TRBV3-1/TRBV3-2|once|TRBD1|TRBJ2-5
TGTGCCAGCAGCTACGGACAGGGGGGAGAGACCCAGTACTTC
CASSYGQGGETQYF
>TRBV29-1|NA|TRBD1|TRBJ1-2
TGCAGCTCAACAGGGGGATGGGGAGGCTACACCTTC
CSSTGGWGGYTF
>TRBV28|NA|NA|TRBJ2-3
TGTGCCAGCAGTTTAAACACAGATACGCAGTATTTT
CASSLNTDTQYF
>TRBV24-1|few|NA|TRBJ2-1
TGTGCCACCAGTACTGAAGGCAATGAGCAGTTCTTC
CATSTEGNEQFF
>TRBV7-8|few|NA|TRBJ2-6
TGTGCCAGCAGCTTAGTGGGCCGTGGGGCCAACGTCCTGACTTTC
CASSLVGRGANVLTF
>TRBV5-1|few|TRBD1|TRBJ2-7
TGCGCCAGCAGCGGGACAGGGGCCTACGAGCAGTACTTC
CASSGTGAYEQYF
>TRBV4-2|NA|TRBD2|TRBJ2-2
TGTGCCAGCAGCCAAGGCTATAGCGGGGGCCGCACCGGGGAGCTGTTTTTT
CASSQGYSGGRTGELFF